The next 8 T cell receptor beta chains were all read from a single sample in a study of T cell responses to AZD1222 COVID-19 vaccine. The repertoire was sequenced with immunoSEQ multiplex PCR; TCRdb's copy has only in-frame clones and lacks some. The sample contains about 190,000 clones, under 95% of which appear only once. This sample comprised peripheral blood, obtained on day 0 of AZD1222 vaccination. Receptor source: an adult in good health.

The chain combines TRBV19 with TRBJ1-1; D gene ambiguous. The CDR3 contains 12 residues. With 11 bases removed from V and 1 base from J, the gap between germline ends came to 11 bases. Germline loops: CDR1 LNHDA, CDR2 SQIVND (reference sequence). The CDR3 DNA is TGTGCCTCTTGGACTGGGAACACTGAAGCTTTCTTT. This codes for CASWTGNTEAFF.

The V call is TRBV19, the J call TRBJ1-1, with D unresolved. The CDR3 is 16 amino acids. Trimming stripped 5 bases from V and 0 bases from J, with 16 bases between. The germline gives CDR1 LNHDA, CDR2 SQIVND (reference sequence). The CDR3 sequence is CASSSGVWPMNTEAFF. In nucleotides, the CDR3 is TGTGCCAGTAGTTCCGGAGTCTGGCCGATGAACACTGAAGCTTTCTTT.

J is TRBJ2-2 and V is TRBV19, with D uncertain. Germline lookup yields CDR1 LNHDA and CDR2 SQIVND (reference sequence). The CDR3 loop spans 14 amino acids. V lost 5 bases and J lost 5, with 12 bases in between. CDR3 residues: CASSLYMGTGELFF. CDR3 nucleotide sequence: TGTGCCAGTAGTTTATATATGGGAACCGGGGAGCTGTTTTTT.

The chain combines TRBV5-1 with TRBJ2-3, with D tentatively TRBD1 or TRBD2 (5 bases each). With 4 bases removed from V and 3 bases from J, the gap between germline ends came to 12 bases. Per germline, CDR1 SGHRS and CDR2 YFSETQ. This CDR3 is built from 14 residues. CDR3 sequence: CASSPGRKTDTQYF. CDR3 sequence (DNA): TGCGCCAGCAGCCCGGGACGGAAGACAGATACGCAGTATTTT.

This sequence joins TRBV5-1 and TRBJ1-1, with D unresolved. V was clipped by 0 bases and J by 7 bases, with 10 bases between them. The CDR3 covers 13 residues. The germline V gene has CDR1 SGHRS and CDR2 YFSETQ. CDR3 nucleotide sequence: TGCGCCAGCAGCTTGGTACACGGAGGTGAAGCTTTCTTT. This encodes CASSLVHGGEAFF.

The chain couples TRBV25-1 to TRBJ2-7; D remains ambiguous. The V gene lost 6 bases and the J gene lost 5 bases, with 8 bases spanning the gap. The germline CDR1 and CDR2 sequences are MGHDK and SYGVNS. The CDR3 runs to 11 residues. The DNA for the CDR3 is TGTGCCAGCAGCCCCAGCCACGAGCAGTACTTC. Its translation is CASSPSHEQYF.

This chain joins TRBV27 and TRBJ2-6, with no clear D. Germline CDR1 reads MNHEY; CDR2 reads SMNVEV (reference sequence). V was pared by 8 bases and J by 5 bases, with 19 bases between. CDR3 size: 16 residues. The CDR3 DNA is TGTGCCAGCTCTCCCAATAGGGCCCCCTGGGCCAACGTCCTGACTTTC. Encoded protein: CASSPNRAPWANVLTF.

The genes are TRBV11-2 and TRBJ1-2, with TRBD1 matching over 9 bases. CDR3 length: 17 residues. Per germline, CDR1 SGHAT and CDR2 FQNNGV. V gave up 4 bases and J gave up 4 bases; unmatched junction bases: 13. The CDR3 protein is CASSSPGQGFEGYGYTF. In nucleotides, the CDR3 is TGTGCCAGCAGCTCCCCGGGACAGGGCTTCGAGGGCTATGGCTACACCTTC.